This is a list of T cell receptor beta chains from one sample in a study of blood T cell repertoires in COVID-19. Measured with immunoSEQ multiplex PCR; TCRdb has only the in-frame clones, and not every one. This sample carries more than 100,000 clones, over 70% of them seen once, and the ten largest clones take under 3%. Material for sequencing was peripheral blood. The receptors derive from a man aged 50 or older with active COVID-19. Each CDR3 is given with its conserved first and last residue. The order of the fields is clone size, J gene, D gene, V gene, CDR3 DNA, CDR3 protein. The D gene is left open where the match is weak. Not every row has a clone size; where given, it reads once, few, many or a size class.

NA,TRBJ1-4,NA,TRBV21-1,TGTGCCAGCAGCATAACGACAGGGGTAGACGAAAAACTGTTTTTT,CASSITTGVDEKLFF
NA,TRBJ2-1,NA,TRBV7-8,TGTGCCAGCAGTTCCAAGACCGGGACTTTTAATGAGCAGTTCTTC,CASSSKTGTFNEQFF
NA,TRBJ2-2,NA,TRBV11-2,TGTGCCAGCAGACCGACAGGGAACACCGGGGAGCTGTTTTTT,CASRPTGNTGELFF
NA,TRBJ2-7,NA,TRBV12-5,TGTGCTAGTGGTCCCCGACTTGGCGAGCAGTACTTC,CASGPRLGEQYF
NA,TRBJ1-6,NA,TRBV5-4,TGTGCCAGCAGCTTGATGACAGCTAACAATTCACCCCTCCACTTT,CASSLMTANNSPLHF
few,TRBJ2-2,NA,TRBV11-1,TGTGCCAGCAGCTCTGGGCCATCCAGCGGGGAGCTGTTTTTT,CASSSGPSSGELFF
once,TRBJ2-1,NA,TRBV9,TGTGCCAGCAGCGTAAGGCGACTAGATGAGCAGTTCTTC,CASSVRRLDEQFF
few,TRBJ2-7,NA,TRBV14,TGTGCCAGCAGCCAAGGTACACGGCAGTACTTC,CASSQGTRQYF
NA,TRBJ2-3,TRBD2,TRBV18,TGTGCCAGCTCAGGCCTAGCGGGCACAGATACGCAGTATTTT,CASSGLAGTDTQYF
NA,TRBJ1-2,TRBD1,TRBV3-1/TRBV3-2,TGTGCCACCAGGACAGGGGAGGGTCGGGATGGCTACACCTTC,CATRTGEGRDGYTF
NA,TRBJ1-5,TRBD1,TRBV5-6,TGTGCCAGCAGCCTGACAGGGGGAAAACCTTATAGCAATCAGCCCCAGCATTTT,CASSLTGGKPYSNQPQHF
NA,TRBJ1-6,NA,TRBV27,TGTGCCAGCAAGGCGAAGGGGAATTCACCCCTCCACTTT,CASKAKGNSPLHF
NA,TRBJ2-2,NA,TRBV7-7,TGTGCTAGCAGCTTAGTAACGGGGGACCTCACCGGGGAGCTGTTTTTT,CASSLVTGDLTGELFF
NA,TRBJ2-5,TRBD2,TRBV30,TGTGCCTGGACTCGCGGGGGAGTGGAGACCCAGTACTTC,CAWTRGGVETQYF
NA,TRBJ1-2,NA,TRBV5-4,TGTGCCAGCAGCTTGGCGGGGGTTTCGGGCTACACCTTC,CASSLAGVSGYTF
NA,TRBJ2-3,TRBD2,TRBV11-2,TGTGCCAGCAGCCGTTCCGGGGGGGAAACAGATACGCAGTATTTT,CASSRSGGETDTQYF
NA,TRBJ1-2,NA,TRBV12-3/TRBV12-4,TGTGCCAGCAGCCGCGAGGGAAACTATGGCTACACCTTC,CASSREGNYGYTF
NA,TRBJ2-7,TRBD2,TRBV10-3,TGTGCCATCAGGGCGCGGGAGACCCGGAACGAGCAGTACTTC,CAIRARETRNEQYF
NA,TRBJ2-2,TRBD1,TRBV18,TGTGCCAGCTCACCAGACAGGGTTGGGAACACCGGGGAGCTGTTTTTT,CASSPDRVGNTGELFF
NA,TRBJ1-2,NA,TRBV6-6,TGTGCCAGCAGTTACGCAGGCTCCCCGGGAGGCGGCTACACCTTC,CASSYAGSPGGGYTF
NA,TRBJ2-5,NA,TRBV4-1,TGCGCCAGCAGCCAACCTAGGGCGGGTAAAGTGGTTCCCCAGTACTTC,CASSQPRAGKVVPQYF
once,TRBJ1-3,NA,TRBV6-1,TGTGCCAGCAGTGAATTGAGGGCAGGGGAGTCTGGAAACACCATATATTTT,CASSELRAGESGNTIYF
NA,TRBJ2-1,TRBD1,TRBV6-2/TRBV6-3,TGTGCCAGCAGCCCTCCGGGACAGGGGAATAATGAGCAGTTCTTC,CASSPPGQGNNEQFF
NA,TRBJ2-7,TRBD2,TRBV6-2/TRBV6-3,TGTGCCAGCAGCCCTGGGACTAGCGGAGGATTTTACGAGCAGTACTTC,CASSPGTSGGFYEQYF
once,TRBJ2-1,TRBD2,TRBV5-8,TGTGCCAGCAGCTTGGTCTATTCCGGGGGGACTGACAATGAGCAGTTCTTC,CASSLVYSGGTDNEQFF
NA,TRBJ2-3,TRBD2,TRBV4-2,TGTGCCAGCAGCCAACAACTAGCGGGGGGAACAGATACGCAGTATTTT,CASSQQLAGGTDTQYF
NA,TRBJ2-7,NA,TRBV7-9,TGTGCCAGCAGCCCAGACAGTCGCTACGAGCAGTACTTC,CASSPDSRYEQYF
NA,TRBJ2-4,NA,TRBV6-2/TRBV6-3,TGTGCCAGCAGTCAGGGGAGAGTGGCCAAAAACATTCAGTACTTC,CASSQGRVAKNIQYF
NA,TRBJ2-6,TRBD1,TRBV5-4,TGTGCCAGCAGCTTCCCAGGGGGTCGCTCTGGGGCCAACGTCCTGACTTTC,CASSFPGGRSGANVLTF
NA,TRBJ1-2,TRBD1,TRBV25-1,TGTGCCAGCAGTGAAGCCGGGACAGACTATGGCTACACCTTC,CASSEAGTDYGYTF
NA,TRBJ2-7,TRBD2,TRBV13,TGTGCCAGCAGCTTAGGCGCGTGGAAGCGGGGGGGCCCCGAGCAGTACTTC,CASSLGAWKRGGPEQYF
NA,TRBJ1-2,NA,TRBV4-1,TGCGCCAGCAGCCATCCAAGAGGACAGAACTATGGCTACACCTTC,CASSHPRGQNYGYTF
NA,TRBJ2-1,TRBD2,TRBV5-4,TGTGCCAGCAGCCGCGGGGGGGACAATAACAATGAGCAGTTCTTC,CASSRGGDNNNEQFF
NA,TRBJ2-7,TRBD1,TRBV10-3,TGTGCCATCAGTGAAGCCGACAGGGCCTACGAGCAGTACTTC,CAISEADRAYEQYF
NA,TRBJ2-1,TRBD1,TRBV5-1,TGCGCCAGCAGCACCACCGGGACAGGGATCAATGAGCAGTTCTTC,CASSTTGTGINEQFF
NA,TRBJ2-6,NA,TRBV4-3,TGCGCCAGCAGCCAAGAAATGGGACACAACTCTGGGGCCAACGTCCTGACTTTC,CASSQEMGHNSGANVLTF
NA,TRBJ2-5,NA,TRBV7-7,TGTGCCAGCAGCTTAGGTGTCCGAGAGACCCAGTACTTC,CASSLGVRETQYF
NA,TRBJ2-1,TRBD1,TRBV30,TGTGCCTGGAGTAAGGGACAGGGCGCCTACAATGAGCAGTTCTTC,CAWSKGQGAYNEQFF
NA,TRBJ2-7,TRBD2,TRBV6-6,TGTGCCAGCAGTCCATTCGGAGTTTTAGCGGGGGCCGACGAGCAGTACTTC,CASSPFGVLAGADEQYF
NA,TRBJ1-5,NA,TRBV6-5,TGTGCCAGCAGCAATCAGGGGTGGAATCAGCCCCAGCATTTT,CASSNQGWNQPQHF
NA,TRBJ2-3,TRBD2,TRBV2,TGTGCCAGCAGGGGGACTAGCGGAAACACAGATACGCAGTATTTT,CASRGTSGNTDTQYF
NA,TRBJ1-1,NA,TRBV29-1,TGCAGCGTTACCTCCGGGACATGGGCTTTCTTT,CSVTSGTWAFF
NA,TRBJ2-1,TRBD2,TRBV19,TGTGCCAGTAAAGGACTAGCGGGAAGGAATGAGCAGTTCTTC,CASKGLAGRNEQFF
NA,TRBJ1-1,TRBD1,TRBV3-1/TRBV3-2,TGTGCCAGCAGCCAAGATGTACAGGGGGGGGGAACTTTCTTT,CASSQDVQGGGTFF
few,TRBJ1-3,TRBD1,TRBV6-6,TGTGCCAGCGGAAACCCGGACAGGGGAAGGGGGAACACCATATATTTT,CASGNPDRGRGNTIYF
NA,TRBJ1-5,NA,TRBV4-2,TGTGCCAGCAGCCAGGCGGCCAATCAGCCCCAGCATTTT,CASSQAANQPQHF
NA,TRBJ1-1,TRBD1,TRBV3-1/TRBV3-2,TGTGCCAGCAGCCAGGGCGGGACAGGGCCGGCTTTCTTT,CASSQGGTGPAFF
NA,TRBJ1-5,TRBD1,TRBV12-5,TGTGCTAGTGGTTTGGGACAGGGGGGAGGGCAGCCCCAGCATTTT,CASGLGQGGGQPQHF